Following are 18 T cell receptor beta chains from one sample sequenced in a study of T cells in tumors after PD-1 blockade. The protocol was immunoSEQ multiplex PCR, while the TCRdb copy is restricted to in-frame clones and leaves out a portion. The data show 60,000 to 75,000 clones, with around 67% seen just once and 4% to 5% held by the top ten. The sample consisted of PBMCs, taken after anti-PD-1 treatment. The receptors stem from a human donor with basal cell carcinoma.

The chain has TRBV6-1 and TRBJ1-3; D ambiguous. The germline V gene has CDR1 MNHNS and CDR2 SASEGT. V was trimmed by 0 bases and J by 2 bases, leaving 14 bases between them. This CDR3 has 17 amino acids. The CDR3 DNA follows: TGTGCCAGCAGTGAAGCCGTATCTTGGCTCGCTGGAAACACCATATATTTT. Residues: CASSEAVSWLAGNTIYF.

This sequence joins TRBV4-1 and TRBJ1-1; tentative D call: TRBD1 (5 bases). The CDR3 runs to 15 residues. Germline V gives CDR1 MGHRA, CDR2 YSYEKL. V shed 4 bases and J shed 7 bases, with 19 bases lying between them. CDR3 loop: CASSRQPGDLGEAFF. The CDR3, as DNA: TGCGCCAGCAGCCGTCAACCCGGGGACTTAGGTGAAGCTTTCTTT.

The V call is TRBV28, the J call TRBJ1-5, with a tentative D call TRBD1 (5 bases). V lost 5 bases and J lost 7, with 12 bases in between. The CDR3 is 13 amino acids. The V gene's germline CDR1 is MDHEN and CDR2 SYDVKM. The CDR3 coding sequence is TGTGCCAGCAGTCAGGGCCGGGGGCAGCCCCAGCATTTT. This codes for CASSQGRGQPQHF.

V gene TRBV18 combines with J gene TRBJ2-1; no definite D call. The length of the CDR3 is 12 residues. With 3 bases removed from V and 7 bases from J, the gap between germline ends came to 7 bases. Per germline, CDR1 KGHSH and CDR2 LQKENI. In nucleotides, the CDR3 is TGTGCCAGCTCACCTTCCGGGAATGAGCAGTTCTTC. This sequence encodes CASSPSGNEQFF. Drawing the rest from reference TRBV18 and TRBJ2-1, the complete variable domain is NAGVMQNPRHLVRRRGQEARLRCSPMKGHSHVYWYRQLPEEGLKFMVYLQKENIIDESGMPKERFSAEFPKEGPSILRIQQVVRGDSAAYFCASSPSGNEQFFGPGTRLTVL.

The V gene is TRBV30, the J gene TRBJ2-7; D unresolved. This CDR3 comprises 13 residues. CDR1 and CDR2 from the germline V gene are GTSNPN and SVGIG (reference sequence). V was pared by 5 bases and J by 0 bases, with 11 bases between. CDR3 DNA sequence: TGTGCCTGGTACCCCCGGACCTCCTACGAGCAGTACTTC. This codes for CAWYPRTSYEQYF.

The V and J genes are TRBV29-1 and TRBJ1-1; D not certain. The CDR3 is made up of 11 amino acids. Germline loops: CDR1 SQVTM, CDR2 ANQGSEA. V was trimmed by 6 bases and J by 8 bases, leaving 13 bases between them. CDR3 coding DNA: TGCAGCGTCCAGAGGGCGCGGGAAGCTTTCTTT. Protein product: CSVQRAREAFF.

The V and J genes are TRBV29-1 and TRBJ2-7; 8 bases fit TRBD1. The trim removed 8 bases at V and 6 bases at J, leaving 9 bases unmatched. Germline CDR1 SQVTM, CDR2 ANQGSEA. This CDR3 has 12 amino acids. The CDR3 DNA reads TGCAGCTTTCAGGGGGCTCGGGGCGAGCAGTACTTC. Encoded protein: CSFQGARGEQYF.

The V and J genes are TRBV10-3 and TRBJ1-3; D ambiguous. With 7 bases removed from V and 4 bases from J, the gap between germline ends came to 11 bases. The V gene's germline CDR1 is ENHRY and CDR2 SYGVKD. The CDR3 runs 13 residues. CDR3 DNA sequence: TGTGCCATCAACCAGGAGGCAGGAAACACCATATATTTT. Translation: CAINQEAGNTIYF.

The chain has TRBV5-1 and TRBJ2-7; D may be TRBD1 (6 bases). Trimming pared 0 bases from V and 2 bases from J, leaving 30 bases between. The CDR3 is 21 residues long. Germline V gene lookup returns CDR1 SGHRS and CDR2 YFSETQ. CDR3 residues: CASSLAIEGYSVVGGPYEQYF. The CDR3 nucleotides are TGCGCCAGCAGCTTGGCCATTGAGGGATATAGCGTTGTAGGGGGTCCCTACGAGCAGTACTTC.

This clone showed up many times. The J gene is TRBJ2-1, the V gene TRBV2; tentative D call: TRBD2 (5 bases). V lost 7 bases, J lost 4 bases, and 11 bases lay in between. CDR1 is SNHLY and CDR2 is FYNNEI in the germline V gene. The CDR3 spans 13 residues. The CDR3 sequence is CASNVRGYNEQFF. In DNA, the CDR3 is TGTGCCAGCAACGTAAGAGGGTACAATGAGCAGTTCTTC. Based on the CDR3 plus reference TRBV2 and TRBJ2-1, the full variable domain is EPEVTQTPSHQVTQMGQEVILRCVPISNHLYFYWYRQILGQKVEFLVSFYNNEISEKSEIFDDQFSVERPDGSNFTLKIRSTKLEDSAMYFCASNVRGYNEQFFGPGTRLTVL.

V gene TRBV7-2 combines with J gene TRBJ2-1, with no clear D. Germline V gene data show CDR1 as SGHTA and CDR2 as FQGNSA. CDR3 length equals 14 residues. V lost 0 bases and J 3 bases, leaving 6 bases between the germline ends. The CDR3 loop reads CASSLALGYNEQFF. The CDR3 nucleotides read TGTGCCAGCAGCTTAGCGTTGGGCTACAATGAGCAGTTCTTC.

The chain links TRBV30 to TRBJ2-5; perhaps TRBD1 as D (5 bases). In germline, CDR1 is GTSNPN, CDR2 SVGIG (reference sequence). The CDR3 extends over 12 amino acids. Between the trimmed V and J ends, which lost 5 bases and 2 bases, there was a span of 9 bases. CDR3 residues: CAWDRRQETQYF. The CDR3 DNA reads TGTGCCTGGGACAGAAGACAAGAGACCCAGTACTTC.

The DNA for the CDR3 is TGTGCCAGCAGCAAAGGGGGTCGACCGCAAAGGGGGAGAGATACGCAGTATTTT. Translation: CASSKGGRPQRGRDTQYF. This chain uses TRBV21-1 with TRBJ2-3; the D call in the table, TRBD1, was not verified against the DNA. TRBV21-1 corresponds to a pseudogene. This CDR3 spans 18 amino acids.

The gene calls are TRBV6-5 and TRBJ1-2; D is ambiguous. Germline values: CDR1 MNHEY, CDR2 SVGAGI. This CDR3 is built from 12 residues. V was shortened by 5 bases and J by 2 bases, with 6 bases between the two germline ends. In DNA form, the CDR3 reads TGTGCCAGCAGTAACCAAAACTATGGCTACACCTTC. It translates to CASSNQNYGYTF.

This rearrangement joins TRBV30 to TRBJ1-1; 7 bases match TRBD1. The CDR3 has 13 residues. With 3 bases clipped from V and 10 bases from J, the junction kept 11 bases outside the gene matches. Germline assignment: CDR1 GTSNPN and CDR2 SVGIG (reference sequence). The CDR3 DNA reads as TGTGCCTGGAGGCGGGACAGACGAGAGGGAGCTTTCTTT. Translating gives CAWRRDRREGAFF.

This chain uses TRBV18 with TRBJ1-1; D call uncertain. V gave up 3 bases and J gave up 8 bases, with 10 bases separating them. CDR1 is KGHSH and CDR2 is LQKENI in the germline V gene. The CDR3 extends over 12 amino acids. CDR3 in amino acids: CASSPGNMEAFF. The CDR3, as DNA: TGTGCCAGCTCACCCGGGAACATGGAAGCTTTCTTT.

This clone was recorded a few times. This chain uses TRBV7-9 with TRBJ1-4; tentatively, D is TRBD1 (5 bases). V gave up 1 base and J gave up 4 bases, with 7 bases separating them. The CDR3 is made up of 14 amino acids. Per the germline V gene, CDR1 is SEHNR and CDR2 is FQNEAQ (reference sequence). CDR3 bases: TGTGCCAGCAGCTTAGGGGGCGGTAATGAAAAACTGTTTTTT. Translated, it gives CASSLGGGNEKLFF.

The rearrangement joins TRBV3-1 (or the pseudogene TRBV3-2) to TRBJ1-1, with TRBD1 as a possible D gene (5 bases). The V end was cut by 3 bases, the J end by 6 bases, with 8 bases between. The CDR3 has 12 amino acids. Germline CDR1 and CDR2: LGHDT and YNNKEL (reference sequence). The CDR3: CASSQVGAEAFF. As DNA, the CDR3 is TGTGCCAGCAGCCAGGTGGGGGCTGAAGCTTTCTTT.